The 10 T cell receptor beta chains in this list originate from one sample, sequenced in a study of CD8+CD57+ T cells in acquired aplastic anemia. By flow cytometry, patients selected for sequencing had shown an expansion of CD8+CD57+ cells. Genomic DNA was employed as the template in profiling TCR beta VDJ and CDR3. TCRdb itself ran the reads through MiXCR, one entry per CDR3 protein. The sample lists approximately 190,000 distinct CDR3 sequences; just under 50% were seen once. What was sequenced was sorted CD4+, CD8+, or CD8+CD57+ T cells (not recorded which) from PBMCs. These receptors were obtained from a human donor with aplastic anemia.

This clonotype occurred many times. The rearrangement links TRBV11-2 to TRBJ2-3, with TRBD2 matching 11 bases. V was pared by 3 bases and J by 0 bases, with 2 bases of the junction left unmatched. The V gene's germline CDR1 is SGHAT and CDR2 FQNNGV. This CDR3 has 16 amino acids. CDR3 sequence reads: CASSFRLAGSTDTQYF. Written as DNA, the CDR3 is TGTGCCAGCAGCTTTAGACTAGCGGGAAGCACAGATACGCAGTATTTT.

The chain recombines TRBV20-1 with TRBJ2-7; D possibly matches TRBD1 or TRBD2 (6 bases each). Germline CDR1 is DFQATT and CDR2 is SNEGSKA (reference sequence). The V end was cut by 6 bases, the J end by 6 bases, with 18 bases between. The CDR3 length is 13 residues. The CDR3 DNA reads as TGCAGTGCCGAGGGGGGACTGGTCCGCGAGCAGTACTTC. The encoded protein is CSAEGGLVREQYF.

The rearrangement uses TRBV25-1 and TRBJ2-7; 9 nucleotides align to TRBD2. Germline CDR1 is MGHDK and CDR2 is SYGVNS. The CDR3 sequence is 16 residues long. Unmatched junction bases numbered 10, after V lost 4 bases and J lost 3 bases. CDR3 nucleotide sequence: TGTGCCAGCAGTGCTAGCTCCGGACTAGCGTTCTACGAGCAGTACTTC. This codes for CASSASSGLAFYEQYF.

V gene TRBV7-6 combines with J gene TRBJ2-5; TRBD1 matches 10 bases. The trim removed 4 bases at V and 4 bases at J, leaving 3 bases unmatched. The length of the CDR3 is 14 residues. CDR1 SGHVS and CDR2 FNYEAQ come from the germline V gene. This chain's CDR3 is CASSSGQGLETQYF. The DNA for the CDR3 is TGTGCCAGCAGCTCGGGACAGGGGTTAGAGACCCAGTACTTC.

The chain joins TRBV24-1 to TRBJ2-3; 7 nucleotides agree with TRBD1. The CDR3 is made up of 14 amino acids. The V and J ends lost 4 bases and 14 bases, in that order; junction bases with no gene match: 14. Germline CDR1 KGHDR, CDR2 SFDVKD. CDR3 nucleotide sequence: TGTGCCACCAGTGACCCGACAGGGTCAGATACACGGTATTTT. It specifies CATSDPTGSDTRYF.

This clonotype has a count of ten or more. V usage is TRBV6-1 and J usage is TRBJ2-1, with 9 positions matching TRBD2. V shed 3 bases, J shed 5 bases, and the junction held 2 bases outside the gene matches. Germline V gives CDR1 MNHNS, CDR2 SASEGT. This CDR3 is built from 14 residues. The CDR3 spells CASSDGTSNNEQFF. The DNA of the CDR3 is TGTGCCAGCAGTGACGGGACTAGCAACAATGAGCAGTTCTTC.

Regarding this clonotype: At one end the junction does not follow the germline gene, possibly because of a read error. The V gene is TRBV15, the J gene TRBJ1-1; D is unresolved. The CDR3 runs 13 residues. CDR1 and CDR2 from the germline V gene are LNHNV and YYDKDF (reference sequence). CDR3 DNA sequence: TGTGCCACCAGCGGAGAGCAGTGGACTGAAGCTTTCTTT. Its translation is CATSGEQWTEAFF. The full variable domain, completed using reference TRBV15 and TRBJ1-1, is DAMVIQNPRYQVTQFGKPVTLSCSQTLNHNVMYWYQQKSSQAPKLLFHYYDKDFNNEADTPDNFQSRRPNTSFCFLDIRSPGLGDTAMYLCATSGEQWTEAFFGQGTRLTVV.

V usage is TRBV15 and J usage is TRBJ1-1; D call uncertain. The CDR3 covers 15 residues. From germline, CDR1 is LNHNV and CDR2 YYDKDF (reference sequence). Trimming took off 3 bases at V and 4 bases at J, with 15 bases between the two ends. CDR3 protein: CATSRDHKVGTEAFF. The CDR3 nucleotides read TGTGCCACCAGCAGGGATCACAAGGTGGGCACTGAAGCTTTCTTT.

J is TRBJ1-5 and V is TRBV4-1; D is unclear. This CDR3 contains 13 residues. V was pared by 0 bases and J by 13 bases, with 13 bases between. Germline V CDR1 and CDR2: MGHRA, YSYEKL. As DNA, the CDR3 is TGCGCCAGCAGCCAAGATCCCGAGGAAGCTCAGCATTTT. Its protein is CASSQDPEEAQHF.

Notes on this clonotype: This clone may be a read error of a much larger clone one base away. This CDR3 is missing its conserved last phenylalanine or tryptophan, likely due to a read error. The chain has TRBV12-5 and TRBJ2-7, with D perhaps given as TRBD1 or TRBD2 (5 bases each). Germline CDR1 is LGHNT and CDR2 is FRNRAP. With 3 bases removed from V and 7 bases from J, the gap between germline ends came to 13 bases. The CDR3 extends over 13 amino acids. CDR3 sequence (DNA): TGTGCTAGTGGTTTAGGGACCTTAGGGGAGCAGTACCTC. Translation: CASGLGTLGEQYL.